The TCR beta chain under discussion was sequenced for a study of shared clonotypes between healthy human individuals. The CDR3 is 14 residues long. The V end lost 5 bases, the J end lost 5 bases, and 15 bases lay between the germline ends. Germline assignment: CDR1 SNHLY and CDR2 FYNNEI. The naive CD8 fraction comprised CD45RO-negative cells positively selected for CCR7 and excluded terminally differentiated effector memory CD45RA+ cells. This table comes from immunoSEQ multiplex PCR, and its TCRdb copy is limited to in-frame clones, with some not included. The sample comprises about 2 million clones, roughly 95% of which are singletons, and 1.2% rests with the top ten. Overall study findings and caveats: Rarefaction showed sorted-subset sequencing was incomplete despite large depth.

With respect to this clone: Its specificity is unknown.

This TCR was recovered from a man between 18 and 29 years old in good health. The gene calls are TRBV2 and TRBJ1-2, with D unresolved. The material sequenced was naive CD8+ T cells sorted from blood. The CDR3 DNA is TGTGCCAGCAGTCCAAGAGGGTTTTGGTATGGCTACACCTTC. Encoded protein: CASSPRGFWYGYTF.